The 13 T cell receptor beta chains in this list originate from one sample, sequenced in a study of CD8 T cells in ankylosing spondylitis (dated by TCRdb to about 2017). To prepare the library, 5' RACE was applied. The data were produced on an Illumina HiSeq 2500. TCRdb passed the public sequencing reads through fastp at Q25 and MiXCR, retaining productive beta sequences. Identical CDR3 protein sequences are pooled into one entry, listed with their most common genes and DNA. This sample has some 92,000 distinct CDR3 sequences in its table, and approximately 30% of those were observed once. The ten largest clones take up approximately 59% of the sample. The sequencing input was blood, either unsorted or a sorted T cell fraction (not recorded which). The receptors derive from a male donor with ankylosing spondylitis or in good health (not recorded which).

The chain joins TRBV6-1 to TRBJ1-5, with 7 bases aligning to TRBD1. The junction had 5 bases not matched to a gene; V was cut back by 8 bases and J by 4 bases. Germline CDR1 MNHNS, CDR2 SASEGT. The CDR3 covers 13 residues. The CDR3 reads CASGEQGNQPQHF. CDR3 in DNA: TGTGCCAGCGGAGAACAGGGGAATCAGCCCCAGCATTTT.

This clonotype came up a few times. The chain has TRBV12-3 or TRBV12-4 and TRBJ1-1; D not certain. This CDR3 is built from 15 residues. Trimming removed 2 bases from V and 2 bases from J, with 12 bases in between. The CDR3 reads CASSLSVTTNTEAFF. The CDR3 DNA reads as TGTGCCAGCAGTTTAAGTGTGACAACAAACACTGAAGCTTTCTTT.

This clonotype was picked up many times. The CDR3 sequence: CAIRGEVTLNYGYTF. Written as DNA, the CDR3 is TGTGCCATCAGGGGAGAGGTGACTCTAAACTATGGCTACACCTTC. The chain couples TRBV10-3 to TRBJ1-2; D gene ambiguous. V shed 6 bases and J shed 2 bases, with 16 bases lying between them. This CDR3 comprises 15 residues. Per the germline V gene, CDR1 is ENHRY and CDR2 is SYGVKD.

This clonotype was seen only a few times. The CDR3 nucleotides read TGTGCCAGCAGTGACCCCCAACGACAGGGCCCCTATGGCTACACCTTC. Protein: CASSDPQRQGPYGYTF. The V call is TRBV25-1, the J call TRBJ1-2; 7 bases line up with TRBD1. V lost 3 bases, J lost 4 bases, and 11 bases stayed unmatched. CDR1 MGHDK and CDR2 SYGVNS come from the germline V gene. The CDR3 has 16 residues.

This chain joins TRBV5-8 and TRBJ2-1, with a tentative D call TRBD2 (6 bases). The CDR3 consists of 14 residues. Germline CDR1 is SGHTS and CDR2 is YDEGEE. The V end was cut by 1 base, the J end by 8 bases, with 13 bases between. The chain's CDR3 is CASSLRGGPHEQFF. The DNA for the CDR3 is TGTGCCAGCAGCTTGAGAGGAGGGCCCCATGAGCAGTTCTTC.

V is TRBV20-1 and J is TRBJ1-2, with D possibly being TRBD1 (5 bases). There are 16 residues in the CDR3. Looked up from germline, CDR1 is DFQATT and CDR2 is SNEGSKA (reference sequence). Trimming pared 1 base from V and 0 bases from J, leaving 15 bases between. The CDR3 reads CSARVPGLGANYGYTF. The CDR3 DNA sequence: TGCAGTGCTAGAGTCCCGGGACTTGGAGCTAACTATGGCTACACCTTC.

This clonotype has just a few counts. This chain links TRBV20-1 with TRBJ2-7; 7 bases map to TRBD2. Germline values: CDR1 DFQATT, CDR2 SNEGSKA (reference sequence). This CDR3 is built from 14 residues. V lost 0 bases and J lost 5; bases outside the gene matches: 7. The CDR3 is CSAREGAGPDEQYV. The CDR3 DNA follows: TGCAGTGCTAGAGAGGGAGCGGGACCCGACGAGCAGTACGTC.

The J gene is TRBJ2-7, the V gene TRBV7-9, with D hard to call. The CDR3 has 12 residues. Trimming left V 3 bases short and J 5 bases short, with 8 bases between. Per germline, CDR1 SEHNR and CDR2 FQNEAQ (reference sequence). This chain's CDR3 is CASSLHGDEQYF. CDR3 nucleotide sequence: TGTGCCAGCAGCTTGCACGGAGACGAGCAGTACTTC. Based on the CDR3 plus reference TRBV7-9 and TRBJ2-7, the full variable domain is DTGVSQNPRHKITKRGQNVTFRCDPISEHNRLYWYRQTLGQGPEFLTYFQNEAQLEKSRLLSDRFSAERPKGSFSTLEIQRTEQGDSAMYLCASSLHGDEQYFGPGTRLTVT.

There are a few counts of this clonotype. The chain uses TRBV20-1 and TRBJ2-7; D gene ambiguous. Between the trimmed V and J ends, which lost 0 bases and 2 bases, there was a span of 11 bases. The CDR3 is 14 amino acids. Germline assignment: CDR1 DFQATT and CDR2 SNEGSKA (reference sequence). CDR3 in amino acids: CSARDGRTTYEQYV. CDR3 DNA sequence: TGCAGTGCTAGAGATGGGCGGACCACCTACGAGCAGTACGTC.

The CDR3 coding sequence is TGTGCCAGCAGTTCCCAGCCAGATGGCAGCACAGATACGCAGTATTTT. Translation: CASSSQPDGSTDTQYF. The chain combines TRBV7-3 with TRBJ2-3; D is ambiguous. The CDR3 is 16 residues long. CDR1 and CDR2 (germline): SGHTA, FQGTGA. The V and J ends lost 6 bases and 0 bases respectively, with 16 bases between them.

This clonotype was seen a few times. The chain combines TRBV5-5 with TRBJ2-1; tentative D call: TRBD1 (6 bases). V was shortened by 1 base and J by 7 bases, with 15 bases between the two germline ends. The CDR3 runs 15 residues. CDR1 SGHKS and CDR2 YYEKEE come from the germline V gene (reference sequence). The CDR3 loop reads CASSLPGVIENEQFF. CDR3 coding DNA: TGTGCCAGCAGCTTGCCAGGGGTCATAGAAAATGAGCAGTTCTTC.

This chain links TRBV7-9 with TRBJ1-2; no definite D call. The germline CDR1 and CDR2 sequences are SEHNR and FQNEAQ (reference sequence). V was clipped by 3 bases and J by 8 bases, with 10 bases between them. The CDR3 covers 12 residues. This CDR3 reads CASSFRLEGYTF. In DNA form, the CDR3 reads TGTGCCAGCAGCTTCCGCCTGGAGGGCTACACCTTC.

V is TRBV2 and J is TRBJ2-1; D is unclear. The CDR3 spans 14 residues. The V end was cut by 1 base, the J end by 12 bases, with 16 bases between. CDR1 is SNHLY, CDR2 FYNNEI, per germline. The CDR3 loop is CASSEGYQKPGQFF. DNA for the CDR3: TGTGCCAGCAGTGAAGGGTACCAAAAACCGGGGCAGTTCTTC.